The entry that follows covers one TCR beta chain sequence. The sample belongs to a study of blood T cell repertoires in COVID-19. Assay used: immunoSEQ multiplex PCR; TCRdb lists only in-frame clones, some missing. The repertoire holds roughly 220,000 clones, with nearly 90% as singletons. CDR1 and CDR2 from the germline V gene are SGHNT and YYREEE (reference sequence). The CDR3 extends over 17 amino acids. V was clipped by 3 bases and J by 4 bases, with 22 bases between them. The receptor was isolated from a man aged 25-40 years who had been exposed to COVID-19. Specimen: PBMCs or T cells enriched from blood (not recorded which). The chain employs TRBV5-4 and TRBJ1-2; D gene uncertain. CDR3 protein: CASSSLNQLAVSYGYTF. CDR3 nucleotides: TGTGCCAGCAGCTCCCTGAACCAATTAGCGGTGTCCTATGGCTACACCTTC.